This TCR beta chain was sequenced during a study of T-cell memory formation after mild COVID-19. About the study: Among the donors, TCR clusters were largely specific to each donor.

CDR1 SGHRS and CDR2 YFSETQ come from the germline V gene. The V segment lost 4 bases and the J segment 3 bases; nucleotides outside the gene matches: 10. The CDR3 has 15 residues. Regarding this clonotype: As yet, its antigen is unknown.

The study's findings and limits: Clones that contracted from day 15 to 85 were balanced CD4/CD8, while later expanders leaned CD4+. Clones that contracted clustered mainly in CM and EM if CD4+ and in EMRA if CD8+. Memory cells collected pre-infection included some clones that later responded, suggesting cross-reactive memory joined.

TCRdb itself ran the 5' RACE reads through MiXCR, one entry per CDR3 protein. The profile shows hundreds of thousands of distinct CDR3 sequences, roughly a sixth of them singletons. The specimen was PBMCs or a T cell subset sorted from them (not recorded which). The receptor comes from a man aged 18 to 30 who had mild COVID-19 (a few samples of this study predate the infection). Cell type and time point are not known. The chain is built from TRBV5-1 and TRBJ2-7; 7 bases agree with TRBD1. The CDR3 nucleotides read TGCGCCAGCAGCATCGGGACAGTCGAAGGCTACGAGCAGTACTTC. Translated: CASSIGTVEGYEQYF.